Shown below are 32 T cell receptor beta chains from a single sample sequenced in a study of blood T cells in healthy people across ages. Alongside a J-beta primer mix, a sample-barcoded 5' primer served in a second PCR lasting about 6 to 11 cycles. TCRdb independently ran MiXCR on the 5' RACE reads; one entry per CDR3 protein. Among over 1.5 million distinct CDR3 sequences listed, 49% were seen once. The sample was blood. All receptors come from a woman in her thirties or forties in good health.

CDR3 sequence (DNA): TGTGCCAGCAGTTCCCTACGGACTCCGTTTAGAAAATCCTACAATGAGCAGTTCTTC. This codes for CASSSLRTPFRKSYNEQFF. The V gene is TRBV6-2 or TRBV6-3, the J gene TRBJ2-1; D might be TRBD2 (5 bases). CDR1 is MNHEY, CDR2 SVGEGT, per germline. V lost 4 bases, J lost 1 base, and 23 bases lay in between. The CDR3 spans 19 residues.

V gene TRBV9 combines with J gene TRBJ2-1; TRBD2 agrees at 8 bases. In germline, CDR1 is SGDLS, CDR2 YYNGEE. With 1 base clipped from V and 10 bases from J, the junction kept 7 bases outside the gene matches. This CDR3 spans 14 amino acids. The CDR3 is CASSVFELAVEQFF. The CDR3 DNA follows: TGTGCCAGCAGCGTATTCGAACTAGCGGTAGAGCAGTTCTTC.

This rearrangement joins TRBV12-3 or TRBV12-4 to TRBJ2-7; 12 positions match TRBD2. The CDR3 consists of 17 residues. Trimming removed 4 bases from V and 7 bases from J; junction bases left unmatched: 14. The CDR3 protein is CASSSSGGARSYNEQYF. The CDR3 DNA is TGTGCCAGCAGTTCTAGCGGGGGGGCTCGCTCCTACAATGAGCAGTACTTC.

This clonotype appeared a few times. The chain recombines TRBV3-1 with TRBJ2-7, with D uncertain. CDR1 and CDR2 from the germline V gene are LGHDT and YNNKEL (reference sequence). The CDR3 extends over 12 amino acids. Trimming shortened V by 6 bases and J by 6 bases, and 12 bases separated the two germline ends. The CDR3 reads CASSSASGEQYF. CDR3 nucleotide sequence: TGTGCCAGCAGTTCTGCCTCGGGCGAGCAGTACTTC.

The chain has TRBV7-8 and TRBJ2-7; 7 bases are a match to TRBD1. Trimming cost V 2 bases and J 1 base; bases outside gene matches: 14. There are 18 residues in the CDR3. The V gene's germline CDR1 is SGHVS and CDR2 FQNEAQ. DNA of the CDR3: TGTGCCAGCAGCTTATTACGGGACAGATTTCCCAGGTCCTACGAGCAGTACTTC. This codes for CASSLLRDRFPRSYEQYF.

J is TRBJ1-2 and V is TRBV20-1, with a tentative D call TRBD1 (6 bases). The length of the CDR3 is 13 residues. V was cut by 5 bases and J by 4 bases, with 14 bases left in between. Germline CDR1 is DFQATT and CDR2 is SNEGSKA (reference sequence). CDR3 bases: TGCAGTGCTGTCCCGGGGGCGGGCTATGGCTACACCTTC. It is translated as CSAVPGAGYGYTF.

This clonotype was found a few times. This chain connects TRBV5-1 to TRBJ2-1, with 7 positions matching TRBD1. V shed 3 bases and J 2 bases; nucleotides not matched to a gene: 2. Germline CDR1 and CDR2: SGHRS and YFSETQ. CDR3 length equals 14 residues. The CDR3 reads CASSWGQPYNEQFF. CDR3 coding DNA: TGCGCCAGCAGCTGGGGACAGCCCTACAATGAGCAGTTCTTC.

The chain combines TRBV5-1 with TRBJ2-4, with TRBD1 identical over 10 bases. TRBJ2-5 explains the end of the DNA better; the J call may be wrong. Germline V CDR1 and CDR2: SGHRS, YFSETQ. CDR3 length equals 14 residues. CDR3 coding DNA: TGCGCCAGCAAAACGACAGGGGGCCAGGAGACCCAGTACTTC. Translating gives CASKTTGGQETQYF.

This clonotype was observed a handful of times. The V and J genes are TRBV20-1 and TRBJ2-3, with TRBD2 identical over 10 bases. Germline V gene lookup returns CDR1 DFQATT and CDR2 SNEGSKA (reference sequence). Trimming took 3 bases from V and 9 from J; bases not matched to a gene: 12. The length of the CDR3 is 15 residues. The CDR3 coding sequence is TGCAGTGCTAGCATAGCGGGGGGCCCAGCGGGCACGCAGTATTTT. Translated: CSASIAGGPAGTQYF.

This clonotype was seen a handful of times. V usage is TRBV4-3 and J usage is TRBJ2-1, with 10 bases identical to TRBD1. There are 14 residues in the CDR3. With 5 bases clipped from V and 6 bases from J, the junction kept 4 bases outside the gene matches. The V gene's germline CDR1 is LGHNA and CDR2 YSLEER. Here the CDR3 DNA reads TGCGCCAGCAGCAGTGACAGGGGGCCCAATGAGCAGTTCTTC. Translation gives CASSSDRGPNEQFF.

This clonotype has more than one count but fewer than ten. The chain is built from TRBV6-1 and TRBJ1-4; TRBD1 agrees at 8 bases. From germline, CDR1 is MNHNS and CDR2 SASEGT. J was trimmed by 7 bases and V by 8 bases; bases with no gene match: 6. There are 13 residues in the CDR3. The CDR3: CASADREGEKLFF. DNA of the CDR3: TGTGCCAGCGCGGACAGGGAAGGTGAAAAACTGTTTTTT.

The sample holds a few counts of this clonotype. This chain connects TRBV27 to TRBJ1-2; TRBD1 agrees at 7 bases. Unmatched junction bases numbered 14, after V lost 5 bases and J lost 5 bases. The germline V gene encodes CDR1 MNHEY and CDR2 SMNVEV (reference sequence). This CDR3 has 16 residues. Here the CDR3 DNA reads TGTGCCAGCAGTACTAAGCCCGGGACAGTCATTTATGGCTACACCTTC. Translated: CASSTKPGTVIYGYTF.

The rearrangement joins TRBV7-2 to TRBJ2-7; no definite D call. This CDR3 contains 15 residues. CDR1 is SGHTA and CDR2 is FQGNSA in the germline V gene. V was cut by 1 base and J by 1 base, with 11 bases left in between. DNA for the CDR3: TGTGCCAGCAGCTTAGTAGGGCAGAAGTCCTACGAGCAGTACTTC. Protein: CASSLVGQKSYEQYF.

The chain combines TRBV25-1 with TRBJ2-3; TRBD1 agrees at 7 bases. This CDR3 contains 16 residues. The germline V gene encodes CDR1 MGHDK and CDR2 SYGVNS. After removal of 1 base from V and 1 base from J, the junction contained 5 bases not matched to a gene. The CDR3 reads CASSEFSGTGTDTQYF. CDR3 sequence (DNA): TGTGCCAGCAGTGAATTCTCCGGGACAGGCACAGATACGCAGTATTTT.

V is TRBV4-2 and J is TRBJ1-2, with 7 bases that match TRBD1. Germline trimming cut 0 bases from V and 3 bases from J; bases unmatched to any gene: 7. Germline CDR1 reads LGHNA; CDR2 reads YNFKEQ. The CDR3 consists of 16 residues. In DNA, the CDR3 is TGTGCCAGCAGCCAAGATTGGGCAGGGGGAGACTATGGCTACACCTTC. Amino acids: CASSQDWAGGDYGYTF.

The gene calls are TRBV10-3 and TRBJ2-1; D gene unclear. CDR1 is ENHRY, CDR2 SYGVKD, per germline. Trimming took 3 bases from V and 5 from J, leaving 8 bases between them. The CDR3 totals 13 residues. The CDR3 DNA reads as TGTGCCATCAGTGACTTGGGGAACAATGAGCAGTTCTTC. Translation gives CAISDLGNNEQFF.

The chain is built from TRBV6-2 or TRBV6-3 and TRBJ2-7; D not resolved. Germline lookup yields CDR1 MNHEY and CDR2 SVGEGT. The CDR3 has 12 amino acids. V was clipped by 5 bases and J by 3 bases, with 8 bases between them. CDR3 DNA sequence: TGTGCCAGCAGTAACGCGATCTACGAGCAGTACTTC. Its protein product is CASSNAIYEQYF.

The gene calls are TRBV2 and TRBJ2-4, with 7 bases fitting TRBD1. The CDR3 has 16 amino acids. V trimming: 6 bases; J trimming: 2 bases; junction bases outside the gene matches: 10. CDR1 is SNHLY and CDR2 is FYNNEI in the germline V gene. CDR3 DNA sequence: TGTGCCAGCAGCTCCTGGGACAGCCTGACCAAAAACATTCAGTACTTC. Amino acids: CASSSWDSLTKNIQYF.

This clonotype was seen only once. This chain joins TRBV6-5 and TRBJ1-5, with D uncertain. V lost 6 bases to trimming and J lost 1 base, with 13 bases between them. Germline V gene lookup returns CDR1 MNHEY and CDR2 SVGAGI. The CDR3 runs 15 residues. CDR3 coding DNA: TGTGCCAGCAGGAACAGCGTCGGCAGCAATCAGCCCCAGCATTTT. Translating gives CASRNSVGSNQPQHF.

This clonotype has just one count. The chain recombines TRBV5-1 with TRBJ2-3; no firm D call. The CDR3 has 15 residues. The V end lost 5 bases, the J end lost 1 base, and 14 bases lay between the germline ends. CDR1 and CDR2 from the germline V gene are SGHRS and YFSETQ. CDR3 region: CASSDQVFGTDTQYF. The CDR3 DNA follows: TGCGCCAGCAGTGATCAGGTCTTCGGCACAGATACGCAGTATTTT.

V gene TRBV29-1 combines with J gene TRBJ2-5; 12 positions agree with TRBD2. The CDR3 has 21 amino acids. Looked up from germline, CDR1 is SQVTM and CDR2 is ANQGSEA. The V and J ends lost 2 bases and 1 base, in that order; junction bases with no gene match: 20. The CDR3 nucleotides are TGCAGCGTTGAAATTGGGGCGGCGACTAGCGGGGGCCAAAATCTCCAAGAGACCCAGTACTTC. Protein: CSVEIGAATSGGQNLQETQYF.

The CDR3 spells CSANQGRASSYEQYF. The CDR3 nucleotides read TGCAGCGCTAACCAAGGACGGGCCAGCTCCTACGAGCAGTACTTC. The J gene is TRBJ2-7, the V gene TRBV29-1; unclear D gene. Trimming removed 7 bases from V and 0 bases from J, with 19 bases in between. CDR3 length: 15 amino acids. Germline V gives CDR1 SQVTM, CDR2 ANQGSEA.

This clonotype was seen only a few times. J is TRBJ2-3 and V is TRBV3-1; D might be TRBD2 (5 bases). Germline CDR1 and CDR2: LGHDT and YNNKEL (reference sequence). V was cut by 0 bases and J by 4 bases, with 11 bases left in between. The CDR3 loop spans 15 amino acids. The CDR3 sequence is CASSQDLASPDTQYF. In DNA form, the CDR3 reads TGTGCCAGCAGCCAAGATTTGGCTAGCCCAGATACGCAGTATTTT.

The chain links TRBV20-1 to TRBJ2-1; D gene ambiguous. Germline V gives CDR1 DFQATT, CDR2 SNEGSKA (reference sequence). Trimming took off 4 bases at V and 6 bases at J, with 10 bases between the two ends. This CDR3 region has 12 residues. The CDR3 is CSAMARSNEQFF. The DNA for the CDR3 is TGCAGTGCTATGGCCCGTTCCAATGAGCAGTTCTTC.

This chain uses TRBV15 with TRBJ1-4; 7 positions match TRBD1. With V trimmed by 2 bases and J by 7 bases, 7 bases remained unmatched. CDR1 LNHNV and CDR2 YYDKDF come from the germline V gene (reference sequence). The CDR3 totals 15 residues. CDR3 nucleotide sequence: TGTGCCACCAGCAGATTCGGGGACAGTGGTGAAAAACTGTTTTTT. Its protein product is CATSRFGDSGEKLFF.

The rearrangement links TRBV28 to TRBJ1-2; 9 nucleotides agree with TRBD1. The CDR3 runs to 17 residues. Unmatched junction bases numbered 15, after V lost 6 bases and J lost 4 bases. The germline V gene has CDR1 MDHEN and CDR2 SYDVKM. The CDR3 nucleotides are TGTGCCAGCAGCTCCCCCACCAGGACAGGGGAGGGCTATGGCTACACCTTC. This encodes CASSSPTRTGEGYGYTF.

Worth noting for this clonotype: One end of the junction does not line up with germline, which may come from a read error. The CDR3 region has the DNA TGTGTCAGCAGTTACTCCGACAGGGTGGGCAATCAGCCCCAGCATTTT. Its translation: CVSSYSDRVGNQPQHF. This rearrangement joins TRBV6-6 to TRBJ1-5; 7 nucleotides match TRBD1. This CDR3 region has 16 residues. Germline CDR1 reads MNHNY; CDR2 reads SVGAGI (reference sequence).

The CDR3 DNA is TGCAGTGCTAGTATCGGGGGCGGGTCTGGGGCCAACGTCCTGACTTTC. Translated: CSASIGGGSGANVLTF. The chain has TRBV20-1 and TRBJ2-6; tentatively, D is TRBD1 or TRBD2 (6 bases each). V was clipped by 3 bases and J by 1 base, with 13 bases between them. The germline V gene has CDR1 DFQATT and CDR2 SNEGSKA (reference sequence). The CDR3 length is 16 residues.

The chain links TRBV6-5 to TRBJ2-5, with TRBD2 matching over 10 bases. J gave up 2 bases and V 3 bases, and 6 bases lay outside the gene matches. Looked up from germline, CDR1 is MNHEY and CDR2 is SVGAGI. The CDR3 length is 16 residues. For the CDR3, the DNA is TGTGCCAGCAGTTATAGGGCTAGCGGGGGACAAGAGACCCAGTACTTC. Translated: CASSYRASGGQETQYF.

In the case of this clonotype: Relative to the germline gene, one junction end is altered; a read error may explain this. V gene TRBV4-3 combines with J gene TRBJ2-2; D possibly uses TRBD1 or TRBD2 (5 bases each). CDR1 is LGHNA, CDR2 YSLEER, per germline. The CDR3 is 14 residues long. CDR3 in amino acids: CASSQDRGPGGLFF. The CDR3, as DNA: TGCGCCAGCAGCCAAGATCGGGGCCCTGGGGGGCTGTTTTTT.

This chain connects TRBV28 to TRBJ2-7, with D tentatively TRBD1 (6 bases). There are 14 residues in the CDR3. Trimming shortened V by 6 bases and J by 7 bases, and 19 bases separated the two germline ends. Germline CDR1 is MDHEN and CDR2 is SYDVKM. The DNA for the CDR3 is TGTGCCAGCAGAGCGACAGGTACCCACGGTGAGCAGTACTTC. It encodes CASRATGTHGEQYF.

This chain connects TRBV29-1 to TRBJ1-2, with D hard to call. The V and J ends lost 6 bases and 1 base respectively, with 6 bases between them. Looked up from germline, CDR1 is SQVTM and CDR2 is ANQGSEA. This CDR3 region has 11 residues. CDR3 amino acids: CSVWSNYGYTF. As DNA, the CDR3 is TGCAGCGTGTGGAGTAACTATGGCTACACCTTC.